This TCR beta chain was documented in a study of blood T cell repertoires in COVID-19. At the level of the study: Samples of COVID-19 (acute and convalescent) were obtained from the United States, Italy and Spain. PBMCs, B-cell-depleted T cells, or T cells were the source of the cDNA or gDNA that made up the material.

The V and J ends lost 1 base and 8 bases respectively, with 11 bases between them. Germline CDR1 is LGHNT and CDR2 is FRNRAP. CDR3 length: 13 residues. Produced via immunoSEQ multiplex PCR; TCRdb's table is partial and in-frame only. The sample lists around 100,000 clones, roughly 70% occurring once. Material: peripheral blood. The J gene is TRBJ1-2, the V gene TRBV12-5; D perhaps matches TRBD1 (6 bases). The receptor was isolated from a man between 65 and 80 years old with COVID-19, enrolled during active disease. CDR3 in amino acids: CASGLGTVGGYTF. The CDR3 DNA reads TGTGCTAGTGGTTTGGGGACAGTTGGGGGCTACACCTTC.